This is a list of T cell receptor beta chains from one sample in a study of shared clonotypes between healthy human individuals. This table comes from immunoSEQ multiplex PCR, and its TCRdb copy is limited to in-frame clones, with some not included. The sample carries about 110,000 clones, less than 75% recorded once. Sample: memory CD8+ T cells sorted from blood. Receptor source: a woman aged 25-40 years in good health. Both conserved end residues are part of each CDR3. D genes are given only for firm matches. Only part of the rows carry a size: once, few, many, or a class if the clone is expanded.

>TRBD1|.|TRBV9|TRBJ2-7
CASSTHRGPSYEQYF
TGTGCCAGCAGCACCCACAGGGGGCCCTCCTACGAGCAGTACTTC
>TRBD1|.|TRBV6-4|TRBJ2-2
CASSDQGQGDTGELFF
TGTGCCAGCAGTGACCAGGGACAGGGGGACACCGGGGAGCTGTTTTTT
>.|.|TRBV7-9|TRBJ1-1
CASSHPYTEAFF
TGTGCCAGCAGCCATCCATACACTGAAGCTTTCTTT
>TRBD2|.|TRBV7-6|TRBJ2-1
CASSLVTSASSYNEQFF
TGTGCCAGCAGCTTAGTAACTAGCGCGAGCTCCTACAATGAGCAGTTCTTC
>TRBD1|.|TRBV7-9|TRBJ1-3
CASSLRQGANTIYF
TGTGCCAGCAGCTTACGCCAGGGGGCAAACACCATATATTTT
>.|.|TRBV7-6|TRBJ2-3
CASSPEAGTQKADTQYF
TGTGCCAGCAGCCCAGAGGCCGGAACTCAGAAGGCAGATACGCAGTATTTT
>TRBD1|.|TRBV19|TRBJ2-7
CATWTGGDEQYF
TGTGCCACCTGGACAGGGGGCGACGAGCAGTACTTC
>TRBD1|.|TRBV10-1|TRBJ1-3
CASSESTGTAGSGNTIYF
TGCGCCAGCAGTGAGTCGACAGGGACTGCGGGATCTGGAAACACCATATATTTT
>.|few|TRBV5-6|TRBJ2-7
CASSLRAYEQYF
TGTGCCAGCAGCTTGAGGGCCTACGAGCAGTACTTC
>.|.|TRBV27|TRBJ1-2
CASSFLSSFFYGYTF
TGTGCCAGCAGTTTCCTTTCCAGCTTTTTCTATGGCTACACCTTC